This TCR beta chain comes out of a study of vaccination effects on CD4 cells after COVID-19. Study information: Sampling occurred a median 72 days post second dose, range 14 to 241. Overall study results and limits: There was marked clonal contraction among infection- and vaccine-induced clones late after vaccination.

The CDR3 sequence is 16 residues long. V lost 0 bases and J lost 2; bases outside the gene matches: 6. Germline values: CDR1 MNHEY, CDR2 SVGAGI. The data were produced by immunoSEQ multiplex PCR, yet TCRdb's version contains in-frame clones alone and is incomplete. This table holds around 24,000 clones, roughly 85% found once. As regards this clone: Its specificity is unknown.

Sequencing was preceded by expansion of antigen-specific CD4+ T cells with viral peptide pools in the ViraFEST assay. Culturing for about 9 days preceded CD4+ T cell isolation. Of the BNT162b2 and mRNA-1273 vaccines, participants received two doses of one or the other. The researchers cultured around 2 million PBMC per well with around 9.2 IU/ml IL-2 and 9.5 to 10 ug/ml peptides. This receptor was taken from a human donor who received a COVID-19 vaccine. Some clones in this sample may be carry-over from other donors' samples. The source was CD4+ T cells from PBMCs cultured with SARS-CoV-2 spike peptides, collected after COVID-19 vaccination. The genes are TRBV6-5 and TRBJ1-2, with 7 positions matching TRBD1. The CDR3 spells CASSYSTGRSNYGYTF. CDR3 sequence (DNA): TGTGCCAGCAGTTACTCGACAGGGAGGTCCAACTATGGCTACACCTTC.